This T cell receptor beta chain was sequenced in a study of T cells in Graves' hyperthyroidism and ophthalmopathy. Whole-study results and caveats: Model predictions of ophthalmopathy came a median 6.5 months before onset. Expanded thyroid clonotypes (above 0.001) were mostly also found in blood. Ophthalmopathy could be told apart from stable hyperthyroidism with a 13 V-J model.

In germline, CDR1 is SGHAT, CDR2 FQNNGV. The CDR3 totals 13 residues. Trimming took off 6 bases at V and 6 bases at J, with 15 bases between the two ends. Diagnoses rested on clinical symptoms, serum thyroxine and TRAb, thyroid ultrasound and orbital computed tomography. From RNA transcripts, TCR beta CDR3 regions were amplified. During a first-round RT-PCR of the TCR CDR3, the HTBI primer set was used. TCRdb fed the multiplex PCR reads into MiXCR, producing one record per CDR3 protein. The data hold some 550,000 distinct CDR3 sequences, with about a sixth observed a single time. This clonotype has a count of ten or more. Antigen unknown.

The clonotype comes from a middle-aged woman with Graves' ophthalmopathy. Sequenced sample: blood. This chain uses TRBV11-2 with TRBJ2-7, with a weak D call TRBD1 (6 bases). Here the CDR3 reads CASSSGQLLEQYF. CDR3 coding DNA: TGTGCCAGCAGTTCGGGACAACTGCTCGAGCAGTACTTC.